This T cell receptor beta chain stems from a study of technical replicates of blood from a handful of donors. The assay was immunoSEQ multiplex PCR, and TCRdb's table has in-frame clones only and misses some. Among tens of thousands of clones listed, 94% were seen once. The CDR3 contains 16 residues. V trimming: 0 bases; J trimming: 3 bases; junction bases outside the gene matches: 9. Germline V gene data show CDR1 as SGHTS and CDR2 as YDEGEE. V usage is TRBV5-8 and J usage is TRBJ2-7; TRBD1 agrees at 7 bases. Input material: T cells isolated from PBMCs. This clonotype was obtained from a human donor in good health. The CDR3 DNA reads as TGTGCCAGCAGCTTGGGAATCGGGACAGCGAACTACGAGCAGTACTTC. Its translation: CASSLGIGTANYEQYF. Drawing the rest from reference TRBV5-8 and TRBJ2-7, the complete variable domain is EAGVTQSPTHLIKTRGQQATLRCSPISGHTSVYWYQQALGLGLQFLLWYDEGEERNRGNFPPRFSGRQFPNYSSELNVNALELEDSALYLCASSLGIGTANYEQYFGPGTRLTVT.